This passage covers 29 T cell receptor beta chains from one sample sequenced in a study of molecular identifiers for immune sequencing clone quantification (dated by TCRdb to 2016 to 2018). The method was PCR. The data were produced on an Illumina HiSeq 4000. Clones were called with MiXCR by TCRdb after fastp trimmed the public reads at Q25, and only in-frame beta chains were retained. CDR3 protein sequences are deduplicated, and each keeps its most common genes and DNA. The sample has tens of thousands of distinct CDR3 sequences on record, 15% to 20% of them singletons. Together, the top ten hold under 1.3% of the sample. The sample was naive CD8+ T cells from blood, with Jurkat cell RNA spiked in. What this sample's cell subset or site label stands for: FACS-sorted CD8+CD4-CCR7+CD45RA+ naive T cells. The source is a human donor in good health. Some libraries in this study had Jurkat cell RNA spiked in.

This clonotype is medium-sized (0.01 to 0.1%) in the sample. The rearrangement links TRBV5-1 to TRBJ2-3, with D hard to call. Trimming took 8 bases from V and 0 from J, leaving 13 bases between them. The CDR3 runs 14 residues. Germline CDR1 SGHRS, CDR2 YFSETQ. As DNA, the CDR3 is TGCGCCAGACATCGACCGAATAGCACAGATACGCAGTATTTT. The encoded protein is CARHRPNSTDTQYF.

This clonotype was observed at least ten times. The V call is TRBV28, the J call TRBJ2-1; a weak D match, TRBD2 (6 bases). V was trimmed by 5 bases and J by 8 bases, leaving 16 bases between them. This CDR3 is 14 amino acids long. Germline CDR1 MDHEN, CDR2 SYDVKM. CDR3 in DNA: TGTGCCAGCAGTCAGATGGAGGGTATCGATGAGCAGTTCTTC. It yields the protein CASSQMEGIDEQFF.

This clonotype was observed a few times. The gene calls are TRBV11-1 and TRBJ2-5; 8 positions agree with TRBD2. The V and J ends lost 3 bases and 5 bases, in that order; junction bases with no gene match: 5. Germline values: CDR1 SGHAT, CDR2 FQDESV (reference sequence). The CDR3 length is 14 residues. CDR3 DNA sequence: TGTGCCAGCAGCTTTGGAGCGGGAGTGGAGACCCAGTACTTC. This codes for CASSFGAGVETQYF.

This clonotype was observed many times. The rearrangement joins TRBV6-2 or TRBV6-3 to TRBJ2-5; perhaps TRBD1 as D (6 bases). The germline V gene has CDR1 MNHEY and CDR2 SVGEGT. The length of the CDR3 is 15 residues. V dropped 4 bases and J dropped 0 bases, with 12 bases sitting between them. The CDR3 nucleotides read TGTGCCAGCAGTTCTCAGGGGCCCGACCAAGAGACCCAGTACTTC. This sequence encodes CASSSQGPDQETQYF.

This clonotype was seen at least ten times. The rearrangement joins TRBV20-1 to TRBJ2-7, with 11 bases lining up with TRBD2. Trimming cost V 6 bases and J 6 bases; bases outside gene matches: 7. Per germline, CDR1 DFQATT and CDR2 SNEGSKA (reference sequence). The CDR3 totals 13 residues. The CDR3 reads CSAPTSGSGEQYF. CDR3 bases: TGCAGTGCACCTACTAGCGGGAGTGGCGAGCAGTACTTC.

The rearrangement uses TRBV19 and TRBJ2-1, with no clear D. Germline V gene lookup returns CDR1 LNHDA and CDR2 SQIVND (reference sequence). The V and J ends lost 4 bases and 2 bases respectively, with 6 bases between them. CDR3 length equals 13 residues. CDR3 sequence (DNA): TGTGCCAGTAGTAGGGGTGCCTACAATGAGCAGTTCTTC. Its protein is CASSRGAYNEQFF.

In this sample, this clonotype turned up many times. V is TRBV12-3 or TRBV12-4 and J is TRBJ1-1, with 7 bases identical to TRBD1. V was clipped by 6 bases and J by 6 bases; unmatched bases: 7. The CDR3 loop spans 13 amino acids. CDR3 coding DNA: TGTGCCAGCAGCTCGACAGGGAGGGCTGAAGCTTTCTTT. It specifies CASSSTGRAEAFF.

In its sample, this clonotype was seen many times. The rearrangement links TRBV21-1 to TRBJ2-2. TRBV21-1 corresponds to a pseudogene. The CDR3 totals 12 residues. The CDR3 region has the DNA TGTGCCAGCGTCCTGGTCGCCGGGGAGCTGTTTTTT. It codes for CASVLVAGELFF.

This clonotype was counted ten times or more. The rearrangement links TRBV28 to TRBJ2-5; D may be TRBD1 (6 bases). The V gene lost 8 bases and the J gene lost 4 bases, with 26 bases spanning the gap. The CDR3 is made up of 17 amino acids. CDR1 is MDHEN and CDR2 is SYDVKM in the germline V gene. The CDR3 DNA reads TGTGCCAGCCTACTCCACCGGGCAGGGGAGCGCCCAGAGACCCAGTACTTC. This sequence encodes CASLLHRAGERPETQYF. The variable domain in full, with the rest retrieved from reference TRBV28 and TRBJ2-5, is DVKVTQSSRYLVKRTGEKVFLECVQDMDHENMFWYRQDPGLGLRLIYFSYDVKMKEKGDIPEGYSVSREKKERFSLILESASTNQTSMYLCASLLHRAGERPETQYFGPGTRLLVL.

The chain has TRBV27 and TRBJ2-2, with TRBD1 matching 8 bases. The CDR3 is 16 residues long. Trimming cost V 5 bases and J 7 bases; bases outside gene matches: 12. From germline, CDR1 is MNHEY and CDR2 SMNVEV (reference sequence). The CDR3 DNA sequence: TGTGCCAGCAGTACCGGACAGGGCTATTTAATCGGGGAGCTGTTTTTT. Translated, it gives CASSTGQGYLIGELFF.

This clonotype was seen many times. The chain employs TRBV13 and TRBJ2-7; 7 bases are a match to TRBD1. Germline V gives CDR1 PRHDT, CDR2 FYEKMQ (reference sequence). This CDR3 contains 14 residues. The J segment lost 3 bases and the V segment lost 2 bases, leaving 4 bases of the junction unmatched. The CDR3 nucleotides are TGTGCCAGCAGCTTAAAGCACAGGGGCTACGAGCAGTACTTC. It encodes CASSLKHRGYEQYF.

Ten or more counts support this clonotype. The chain couples TRBV30 to TRBJ1-1, with 8 bases fitting TRBD1. Germline trimming cut 3 bases from V and 6 bases from J; bases unmatched to any gene: 6. CDR3 length: 13 amino acids. Germline CDR1 reads GTSNPN; CDR2 reads SVGIG (reference sequence). The CDR3 loop is CAWSIGQGAEAFF. In DNA form, the CDR3 reads TGTGCCTGGAGCATCGGACAGGGCGCTGAAGCTTTCTTT. Variable domain in full (rest from reference TRBV30 and TRBJ1-1): SQTIHQWPATLVQPVGSPLSLECTVEGTSNPNLYWYRQAAGRGLQLLFYSVGIGQISSEVPQNLSASRPQDRQFILSSKKLLLSDSGFYLCAWSIGQGAEAFFGQGTRLTVV.

Ten or more counts support this clonotype. The gene calls are TRBV9 and TRBJ1-4; 9 bases fit TRBD1. The CDR3 spans 14 residues. Germline loops: CDR1 SGDLS, CDR2 YYNGEE. Trimming took 2 bases from V and 5 from J; bases not matched to a gene: 1. CDR3 DNA sequence: TGTGCCAGCAGCGTCGGGACAGGGAATGAAAAACTGTTTTTT. Residues: CASSVGTGNEKLFF.

This clonotype was counted ten times or more. The rearrangement joins TRBV29-1 to TRBJ1-1; 7 bases match TRBD1. This CDR3 has 13 residues. The germline CDR1 and CDR2 sequences are SQVTM and ANQGSEA. The V and J ends lost 6 bases and 1 base, in that order; junction bases with no gene match: 5. DNA of the CDR3: TGCAGCGTACGGACAGGAGAGAACACTGAAGCTTTCTTT. This translates into CSVRTGENTEAFF.

The chain has TRBV10-3 and TRBJ2-7; 11 nucleotides line up with TRBD2. Germline CDR1 and CDR2: ENHRY and SYGVKD. Unmatched junction bases numbered 11, after V lost 3 bases and J lost 4 bases. The CDR3 length is 17 residues. In DNA, the CDR3 is TGTGCCATCAGTGACCGACCGCAGTCTAGCGGGGGGTACGAGCAGTACTTC. Translated, it gives CAISDRPQSSGGYEQYF.

This clonotype was detected ten times or more. This chain joins TRBV5-1 and TRBJ2-1, with 14 bases that match TRBD2. Germline V gene data show CDR1 as SGHRS and CDR2 as YFSETQ. The CDR3 extends over 16 amino acids. Trimming at V came to 4 bases and at J to 3 bases, leaving 3 bases not matched to a gene. Here the CDR3 DNA reads TGCGCCAGCAGCCTAGGACTAGCGGGAGGCTACAATGAGCAGTTCTTC. It specifies CASSLGLAGGYNEQFF.

This chain links TRBV19 with TRBJ2-1, with 14 bases fitting TRBD2. V lost 7 bases to trimming and J lost 0 bases; unmatched junction nucleotides: 8. Germline V gives CDR1 LNHDA, CDR2 SQIVND (reference sequence). This CDR3 spans 18 amino acids. The CDR3 sequence is CASTRTSGGQTSYNEQFF. The DNA for the CDR3 is TGTGCCAGTACCAGGACTAGCGGGGGGCAGACCTCCTACAATGAGCAGTTCTTC.

The chain carries TRBV4-3 and TRBJ1-1; D is unresolved. The CDR3 covers 15 residues. V gave up 1 base and J gave up 3 bases, with 12 bases separating them. CDR1 LGHNA and CDR2 YSLEER come from the germline V gene. CDR3 coding DNA: TGCGCCAGCAGCCAAGTAGGCGGTATGTACACTGAAGCTTTCTTT. This translates into CASSQVGGMYTEAFF.

This clonotype was observed at least ten times. In DNA form, the CDR3 reads TGTGCCAGCAGCCTGGGAGGGTACGAGCAGTACTTC. Protein sequence: CASSLGGYEQYF. The V gene is TRBV27, the J gene TRBJ2-7, with 7 nucleotides matching TRBD2. CDR1 MNHEY and CDR2 SMNVEV come from the germline V gene (reference sequence). CDR3 length: 12 amino acids. The trim removed 6 bases at V and 4 bases at J, leaving 3 bases unmatched.

This clonotype was detected many times. The J gene is TRBJ2-5, the V gene TRBV7-9; D remains unclear. The V end was cut by 5 bases, the J end by 2 bases, with 18 bases between. The germline gives CDR1 SEHNR, CDR2 FQNEAQ (reference sequence). The CDR3 is 16 residues long. The CDR3: CASSPLIRQGQETQYF. CDR3 sequence (DNA): TGTGCCAGCAGCCCGTTAATAAGACAAGGGCAAGAGACCCAGTACTTC.

This clonotype was counted many times. V gene TRBV7-9 combines with J gene TRBJ2-1, with D perhaps TRBD2 (7 bases). CDR1 and CDR2 (germline): SEHNR, FQNEAQ (reference sequence). This CDR3 is 14 amino acids long. The CDR3 sequence: CAGGAVLAGYEQFF. The CDR3 DNA follows: TGTGCGGGGGGGGCAGTTTTGGCGGGCTATGAGCAGTTCTTC.

This clonotype was found once. This chain joins TRBV27 and TRBJ1-1; no firm D call. The CDR3 contains 15 residues. V shed 1 base and J shed 2 bases, with 11 bases lying between them. The germline gives CDR1 MNHEY, CDR2 SMNVEV (reference sequence). The CDR3 coding sequence is TGTGCCAGCAGTTTATGGCCGGGATCAAACACTGAAGCTTTCTTT. As protein: CASSLWPGSNTEAFF.

The gene calls are TRBV7-6 and TRBJ2-5; 7 bases line up with TRBD1. The length of the CDR3 is 17 residues. Trimming at V came to 1 base and at J to 2 bases, leaving 10 bases not matched to a gene. Germline values: CDR1 SGHVS, CDR2 FNYEAQ. CDR3 in amino acids: CASSLGRAQGDQETQYF. Here the CDR3 DNA reads TGTGCCAGCAGCTTAGGACGGGCCCAGGGGGATCAAGAGACCCAGTACTTC.

This clonotype came up many times. The chain is built from TRBV7-9 and TRBJ1-1; a weak D match, TRBD1 (6 bases). Trimming removed 7 bases from V and 11 bases from J, with 29 bases in between. Germline-derived CDR1 and CDR2 are SEHNR and FQNEAQ (reference sequence). CDR3 length: 16 amino acids. CDR3 coding DNA: TGTGCCAGCATCCTTTTCTTGGGGGCGCCCTCCCCCGAGGCTTTCTTT. Translation: CASILFLGAPSPEAFF.

The rearrangement uses TRBV13 and TRBJ1-6, with D unresolved. In germline, CDR1 is PRHDT, CDR2 FYEKMQ (reference sequence). V dropped 6 bases and J dropped 9 bases, with 15 bases sitting between them. The CDR3 covers 14 residues. CDR3 loop: CASSVQGWSSPLHF. CDR3 DNA: TGTGCCAGCAGTGTCCAAGGATGGAGTTCACCCCTCCACTTT.

This clonotype was detected many times. The V gene is TRBV7-2, the J gene TRBJ2-5; tentatively, D is TRBD2 (5 bases). CDR1 is SGHTA and CDR2 is FQGNSA in the germline V gene. This CDR3 spans 16 amino acids. Trimming pared 2 bases from V and 0 bases from J, leaving 13 bases between. DNA for the CDR3: TGTGCCAGCAGCTTAACTTGGGAGCGGCACCAAGAGACCCAGTACTTC. It specifies CASSLTWERHQETQYF.

This clonotype was recorded at least ten times. The chain links TRBV4-1 to TRBJ2-3; D not resolved. The CDR3 totals 17 residues. From germline, CDR1 is MGHRA and CDR2 YSYEKL. Trimming cost V 0 bases and J 1 base, with 14 bases left between them. The CDR3 reads CASSQDRGARGTDTQYF. CDR3 sequence (DNA): TGCGCCAGCAGCCAAGATAGAGGAGCTAGGGGCACAGATACGCAGTATTTT.

The chain joins TRBV5-4 to TRBJ2-3; 9 bases align to TRBD2. V shed 5 bases and J 15 bases; nucleotides not matched to a gene: 16. The CDR3 spans 14 residues. The V gene's germline CDR1 is SGHNT and CDR2 YYREEE (reference sequence). In DNA form, the CDR3 reads TGTGCCAGCAGACCCCAGGGACTAGCCGGTACACCTTATTTT. It codes for CASRPQGLAGTPYF.

This clonotype was observed at least ten times. The V gene is TRBV7-9, the J gene TRBJ2-5; TRBD1 agrees at 8 bases. The J segment lost 3 bases and the V segment lost 5 bases, leaving 5 bases of the junction unmatched. The CDR3 extends over 14 amino acids. Germline CDR1 is SEHNR and CDR2 is FQNEAQ (reference sequence). CDR3 DNA: TGTGCCAGCAGCCCCCGGACAGGGAAAGAGACCCAGTACTTC. Its translation: CASSPRTGKETQYF.